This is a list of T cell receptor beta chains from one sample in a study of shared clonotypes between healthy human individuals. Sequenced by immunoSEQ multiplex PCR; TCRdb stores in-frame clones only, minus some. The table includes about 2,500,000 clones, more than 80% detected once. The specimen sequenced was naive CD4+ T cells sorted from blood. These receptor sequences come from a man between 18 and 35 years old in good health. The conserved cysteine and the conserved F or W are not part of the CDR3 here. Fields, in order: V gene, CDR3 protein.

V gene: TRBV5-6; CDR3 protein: ASSGSFGEQF
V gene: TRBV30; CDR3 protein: AWSRSSGSLIGYNEQF
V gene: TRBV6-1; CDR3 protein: ASQQGARSGELF
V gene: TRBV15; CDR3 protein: ATSRDVGRRPSGNTEAF
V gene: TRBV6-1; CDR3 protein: ASSERSRAGEQY
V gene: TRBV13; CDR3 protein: ASSDRDLYEQY
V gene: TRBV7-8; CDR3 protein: ASSFRTGIGDNEQF
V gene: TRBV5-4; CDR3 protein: ASSLRSGDTQY
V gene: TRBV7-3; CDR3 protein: ASSSQGPSREQY
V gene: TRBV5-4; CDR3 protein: ASSSPGQEETQY
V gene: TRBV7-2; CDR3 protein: ASSLRGGDELGADTQY
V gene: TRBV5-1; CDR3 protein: ASGAGGITDTQY
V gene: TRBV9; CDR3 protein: ASNPSGTSNQPQH
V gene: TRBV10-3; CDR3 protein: AISGDSYGYT
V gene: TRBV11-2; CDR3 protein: ASSLGRENEQF
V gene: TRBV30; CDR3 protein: AWAGTREKLF
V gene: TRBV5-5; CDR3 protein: ASSLGADTQY
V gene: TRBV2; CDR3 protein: ASTRQGNTEAF
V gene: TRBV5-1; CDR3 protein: ASSLGQYTDTQY
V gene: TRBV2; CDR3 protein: ASTGQGAPSPLH
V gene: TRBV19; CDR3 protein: ASSRDREYGYT
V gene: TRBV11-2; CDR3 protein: ASSRQGSSGANVLT
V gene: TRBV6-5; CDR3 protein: ASSPQGRDENIQY
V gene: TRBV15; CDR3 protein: ATSKQGGGSTDTQY
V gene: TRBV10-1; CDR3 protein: ASSEGALGTYEQY
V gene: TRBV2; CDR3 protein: AGSGEKYNSPLH
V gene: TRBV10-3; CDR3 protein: ATLGQGATGELF
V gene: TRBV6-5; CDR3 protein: ASSSAGEYEQY